Reported below is one TCR beta chain. This record belongs to a study of patients and donors after allogeneic stem cell transplantation. This CDR3 has 12 residues. V dropped 6 bases and J dropped 0 bases, with 4 bases sitting between them. MiXCR, run by TCRdb on the RT-PCR reads, gives a single entry per CDR3 protein. The sample consists of some 150,000 distinct CDR3 sequences, over 30% of them appearing once. V gene TRBV12-3 or TRBV12-4 combines with J gene TRBJ2-3; D is uncertain. This TCR was sampled from a human donor who was either an allogeneic HSCT recipient or a stem cell or donor lymphocyte infusion donor (not recorded which). It is not recorded whose cells these are; they may come from a transplant donor. Sequencing was performed on blood, either unsorted or a sorted T cell fraction (not recorded which). The CDR3 DNA is TGTGCCAGCAGCCGTAGCACAGATACGCAGTATTTT. Protein sequence: CASSRSTDTQYF.